This T cell receptor beta chain was profiled in a study of PD-L1 blockade in urothelial cancer. Overall study: About 90% of the roughly 30 patients comprised males who had bladder-origin urothelial cancer.

Points from the study as a whole: Better survival was predicted when blood TCR clonality before treatment fell below the median.

The V gene end was trimmed by 6 bases and the J gene end by 7 bases; junction bases not matched to a gene: 7. The CDR3 spans 14 residues. Germline V gene lookup returns CDR1 SQVTM and CDR2 ANQGSEA. Only in-frame clones appear in the TCRdb table, and some are missing; sequencing was by immunoSEQ multiplex PCR. The sample shows 48,000 or so clones, roughly 80% of them seen only once. In regard to this clone: The target antigen is unknown.

Time point denoted: peripheral blood 6 weeks after treatment start. The cohort comprised individuals with locally advanced or metastatic urothelial carcinoma. The V call is TRBV29-1, the J call TRBJ2-1, with 12 bases identical to TRBD2. The sample consisted of PBMCs, taken around atezolizumab (anti-PD-L1) treatment. The TCR was taken from a man aged 65 to 85 with urothelial cancer. CDR3 sequence reads: CSVGGTSGPNEQFF. As DNA, the CDR3 is TGCAGCGTCGGAGGGACTAGCGGGCCGAATGAGCAGTTCTTC.